A single sample gave rise to the 9 T cell receptor beta chains below, sequenced in a study of OX40 agonist ivuxolimab in advanced cancers. TCRdb's copy holds only in-frame clones and misses some; the assay was immunoSEQ multiplex PCR. Of roughly 70,000 clones listed, roughly 80% are singletons. The sequences come from CD4+ or CD8+ T cells sorted from blood, collected in a trial of the OX40 agonist ivuxolimab. All receptors derive from an adult with an advanced solid tumor such as melanoma, head and neck, liver or kidney cancer.

This clone is a singleton in its sample. The chain links TRBV2 to TRBJ2-5; no reliable D call. Germline values: CDR1 SNHLY, CDR2 FYNNEI. The CDR3 covers 11 residues. Trimming removed 1 base from V and 5 bases from J, with 2 bases in between. CDR3 DNA sequence: TGTGCCAGCAGTGAAGGGGAGACCCAGTACTTC. Amino acid sequence: CASSEGETQYF.

The CDR3 sequence is CASSRMDEQFF. CDR3 nucleotides: TGTGCCAGCAGCCGTATGGATGAGCAGTTCTTC. V is TRBV7-9 and J is TRBJ2-1, with no clear D. There are 11 residues in the CDR3. Germline lookup yields CDR1 SEHNR and CDR2 FQNEAQ (reference sequence). Trimming took off 5 bases at V and 8 bases at J, with 7 bases between the two ends.

This chain links TRBV5-1 with TRBJ2-3; 10 bases are shared with TRBD2. The CDR3 length is 18 residues. Losses at the gene ends were 4 bases for V and 0 bases for J; bases not matched to a gene: 11. The germline CDR1 and CDR2 sequences are SGHRS and YFSETQ. CDR3 amino acids: CASSPGLAASISTDTQYF. The CDR3 coding sequence is TGCGCCAGCAGCCCCGGACTAGCGGCTTCGATTAGCACAGATACGCAGTATTTT.

This clone was counted a single time. The V gene is TRBV5-1, the J gene TRBJ2-3, with D perhaps being TRBD1 or TRBD2 (5 bases each). CDR1 is SGHRS and CDR2 is YFSETQ in the germline V gene. There are 15 residues in the CDR3. V gave up 4 bases and J gave up 0 bases, with 12 bases separating them. CDR3 coding DNA: TGCGCCAGCAGCATAGGGACGGGAAGCACAGATACGCAGTATTTT. Amino acid sequence: CASSIGTGSTDTQYF.

This clone was recorded once. The CDR3 spells CASSTGVRNEQFF. The CDR3 nucleotides are TGTGCCAGCAGCACGGGGGTTCGGAATGAGCAGTTCTTC. The J gene is TRBJ2-1, the V gene TRBV7-3; TRBD2 is a possible D gene (6 bases). Trimming cost V 5 bases and J 7 bases, with 12 bases left between them. Looked up from germline, CDR1 is SGHTA and CDR2 is FQGTGA. The CDR3 is 13 residues long.

The J gene is TRBJ1-1, the V gene TRBV10-3, with D uncertain. The V gene lost 6 bases and the J gene lost 4 bases, with 15 bases spanning the gap. The CDR3 totals 14 residues. Germline CDR1 is ENHRY and CDR2 is SYGVKD. The CDR3 region has the DNA TGTGCCATCAGGCATGAGGTACTAGGCACTGAAGCTTTCTTT. Encoded protein: CAIRHEVLGTEAFF.

This rearrangement joins TRBV6-1 to TRBJ2-5; maybe TRBD2 (6 bases). The CDR3 is 12 amino acids. Germline CDR1 and CDR2: MNHNS and SASEGT. Here the CDR3 reads CVCGAGQETQYF. The CDR3 nucleotides are TGTGTTTGCGGGGCGGGGCAAGAGACCCAGTACTTC.

This chain links TRBV5-5 with TRBJ1-2, with 7 bases identical to TRBD1. The J segment lost 5 bases and the V segment lost 4 bases, leaving 5 bases of the junction unmatched. The V gene's germline CDR1 is SGHKS and CDR2 YYEKEE (reference sequence). The CDR3 loop spans 13 amino acids. CDR3 coding DNA: TGTGCCAGCAGCCCGGGACAGACGTATGGCTACACCTTC. Translating it yields CASSPGQTYGYTF.

The genes are TRBV25-1 and TRBJ1-2, with D hard to call. Germline V CDR1 and CDR2: MGHDK, SYGVNS. Deletions cut 6 bases from V and 7 bases from J, with 9 bases between. The CDR3 covers 11 residues. The CDR3 spells CASRSGAGYTF. The CDR3 region has the DNA TGTGCCAGCAGATCGGGAGCTGGCTACACCTTC.